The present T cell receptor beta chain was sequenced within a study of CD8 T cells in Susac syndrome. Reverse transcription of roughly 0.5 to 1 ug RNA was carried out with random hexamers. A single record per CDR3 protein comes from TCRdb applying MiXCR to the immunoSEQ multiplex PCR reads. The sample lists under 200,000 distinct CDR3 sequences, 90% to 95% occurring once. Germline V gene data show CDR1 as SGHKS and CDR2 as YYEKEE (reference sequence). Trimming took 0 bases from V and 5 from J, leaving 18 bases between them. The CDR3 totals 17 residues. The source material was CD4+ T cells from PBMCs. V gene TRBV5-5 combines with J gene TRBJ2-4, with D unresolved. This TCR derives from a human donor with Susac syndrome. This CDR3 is CASSLGVRGWPENIQYF. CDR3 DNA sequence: TGTGCCAGCAGCTTGGGGGTTCGTGGTTGGCCGGAAAACATTCAGTACTTC.